A single sample gave rise to the 13 T cell receptor beta chains below, sequenced in a study of cytomegalovirus exposure and HLA in healthy donors. The PCR contained 60 Vbeta and 13 Jbeta primers. TCRdb's copy holds only in-frame clones and misses some; the assay was immunoSEQ multiplex PCR. This sample has about 180,000 clones, with around 80% found just once. Input material: PBMCs. Receptors originate from a woman aged 60-75 years in good health and CMV-seropositive.

This clone was picked up a small number of times. V is TRBV6-5 and J is TRBJ1-5; 8 positions match TRBD1. The CDR3 has 15 residues. Germline V gene sequence: CDR1 MNHEY, CDR2 SVGAGI. V lost 0 bases, J lost 7 bases, and 5 bases stayed unmatched. The CDR3 loop is CASSYSIQGGQPQHF. As DNA, the CDR3 is TGTGCCAGCAGTTACTCGATACAGGGGGGCCAGCCCCAGCATTTT.

The rearrangement joins TRBV9 to TRBJ2-1; 10 positions match TRBD2. Germline V gene sequence: CDR1 SGDLS, CDR2 YYNGEE. CDR3 length: 18 residues. Trimming cost V 0 bases and J 8 bases; bases outside gene matches: 14. The CDR3 is CASSVGPSGSLRLDEQFF. The DNA for the CDR3 is TGTGCCAGCAGCGTAGGGCCTAGCGGGAGTCTCAGGTTGGATGAGCAGTTCTTC.

This clone was seen just once. One end of the junction varies from germline; a read error may be responsible. The rearrangement uses TRBV28 and TRBJ1-4, with D possibly being TRBD1 (6 bases). There are 13 residues in the CDR3. Germline values: CDR1 MDHEN, CDR2 SYDVKM. The CDR3 here is CASSASDSLMWIF. CDR3 coding DNA: TGTGCCAGCAGTGCTTCGGACAGCCTAATGTGGATTTTT.

V is TRBV11-2 and J is TRBJ2-7; no clear D. This CDR3 spans 14 amino acids. Trimming cost V 2 bases and J 0 bases, with 8 bases left between them. Looked up from germline, CDR1 is SGHAT and CDR2 is FQNNGV. CDR3 coding DNA: TGTGCCAGCAGCTTACAGACATCCTCCTACGAGCAGTACTTC. This codes for CASSLQTSSYEQYF.

The rearrangement joins TRBV29-1 to TRBJ2-7; 7 bases line up with TRBD1. V shed 8 bases and J 5 bases; nucleotides not matched to a gene: 9. Germline CDR1 SQVTM, CDR2 ANQGSEA. This CDR3 is 12 amino acids long. The CDR3 reads CSTQQDRHEQYF. The DNA of the CDR3 is TGCAGCACCCAACAGGACAGGCACGAGCAGTACTTC.

The chain couples TRBV7-2 to TRBJ1-5; D is unresolved. CDR3 length: 14 residues. Germline CDR1 and CDR2: SGHTA and FQGNSA. Trimming removed 3 bases from V and 1 base from J, with 7 bases in between. The CDR3 protein is CASSFRESNQPQHF. CDR3 sequence (DNA): TGTGCCAGCAGCTTCCGGGAAAGCAATCAGCCCCAGCATTTT.

There are many counts of this clone. V is TRBV7-3 and J is TRBJ2-7; 8 nucleotides line up with TRBD1. J was trimmed by 4 bases and V by 5 bases; bases with no gene match: 1. CDR1 and CDR2 from the germline V gene are SGHTA and FQGTGA. The CDR3 contains 12 residues. This CDR3 reads CASSDRGYEQYF. The CDR3 DNA is TGTGCCAGCAGCGACAGGGGATACGAGCAGTACTTC.

This sequence joins TRBV19 and TRBJ2-2; 9 bases agree with TRBD1. Germline V CDR1 and CDR2: LNHDA, SQIVND (reference sequence). This CDR3 is 17 amino acids long. J was trimmed by 1 base and V by 10 bases; bases with no gene match: 13. For the CDR3, the DNA is TGTGCCACAGGCGGGACAGGGATTTGGGTGAACACCGGGGAGCTGTTTTTT. This translates into CATGGTGIWVNTGELFF.

The rearrangement uses TRBV7-3 and TRBJ2-3; D gene unclear. This CDR3 spans 12 amino acids. The V gene lost 5 bases and the J gene lost 7 bases, with 10 bases spanning the gap. CDR1 and CDR2 (germline): SGHTA, FQGTGA. The DNA for the CDR3 is TGTGCCAGCAGCCTACCCCTCAATACGCAGTATTTT. This codes for CASSLPLNTQYF.

This clone was seen a single time. The chain combines TRBV19 with TRBJ2-7; D uncertain. CDR3 length: 13 amino acids. V was shortened by 3 bases and J by 0 bases, with 6 bases between the two germline ends. Germline CDR1 and CDR2: LNHDA and SQIVND (reference sequence). Here the CDR3 DNA reads TGTGCCAGTAGTATGTCAGGCTCCTACGAGCAGTACTTC. Protein sequence: CASSMSGSYEQYF.

V usage is TRBV7-2 and J usage is TRBJ2-1; tentatively, D is TRBD2 (6 bases). V shed 0 bases and J shed 4 bases, with 10 bases lying between them. Germline assignment: CDR1 SGHTA and CDR2 FQGNSA. The CDR3 spans 15 residues. CDR3 sequence reads: CASSLAGGDYNEQFF. The CDR3, as DNA: TGTGCCAGCAGCTTAGCGGGCGGGGATTACAATGAGCAGTTCTTC.

The chain is built from TRBV11-2 and TRBJ2-7; the match to TRBD2 covers 7 bases. The germline V gene encodes CDR1 SGHAT and CDR2 FQNNGV. V lost 3 bases, J lost 4 bases, and 9 bases stayed unmatched. The CDR3 contains 15 residues. The CDR3 loop is CASSFLSSGDYEQYF. The CDR3 coding sequence is TGTGCCAGCAGCTTTTTATCCAGCGGGGATTACGAGCAGTACTTC.

V usage is TRBV19 and J usage is TRBJ1-4, with D perhaps TRBD1 (5 bases). Trimming removed 6 bases from V and 8 bases from J, with 13 bases in between. The CDR3 is 13 amino acids. Per the germline V gene, CDR1 is LNHDA and CDR2 is SQIVND (reference sequence). The DNA of the CDR3 is TGTGCCAGTAGCTTCTCCGACAGAGAAAAACTGTTTTTT. This codes for CASSFSDREKLFF.